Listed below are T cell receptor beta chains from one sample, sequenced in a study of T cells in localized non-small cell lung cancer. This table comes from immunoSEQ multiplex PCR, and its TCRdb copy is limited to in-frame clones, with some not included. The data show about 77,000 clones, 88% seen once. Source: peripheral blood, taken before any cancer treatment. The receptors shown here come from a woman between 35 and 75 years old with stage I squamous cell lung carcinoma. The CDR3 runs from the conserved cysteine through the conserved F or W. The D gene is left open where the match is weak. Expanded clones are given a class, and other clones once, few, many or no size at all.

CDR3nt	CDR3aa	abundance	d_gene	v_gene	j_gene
TGTGCCACCGTCAAGGACTATAATTCACCCCTCCACTTT	CATVKDYNSPLHF	.	.	TRBV6-1	TRBJ1-6
TGTGCCAGTAAGAGACAGTTGAGCTCCTACGAGCAGTACTTC	CASKRQLSSYEQYF	few	.	TRBV19	TRBJ2-7
TGTGCCAGCAAGAATAGCGGGGGGTCAGATACGCAGTATTTT	CASKNSGGSDTQYF	.	TRBD2	TRBV6-6	TRBJ2-3
TGCGCCAGCAGTGAAAGACAGAAATACTACGAGCAGTACTTC	CASSERQKYYEQYF	once	.	TRBV10-2	TRBJ2-7
TGCAGCGTTGGTGTGGGGGGCTCCTACAATGAGCAGTTCTTC	CSVGVGGSYNEQFF	.	.	TRBV29-1	TRBJ2-1
TGTGCCTGGAGCCCAACAGGGACGCAGTACTTC	CAWSPTGTQYF	once	.	TRBV30	TRBJ2-7
TGTGCCAGTAGTCTACAGGACGTCTCTCCCGAGCAGTACTTC	CASSLQDVSPEQYF	once	.	TRBV19	TRBJ2-7
TGTGCCTGGAGTCTTGGAGGGAACTATGGCTACACCTTC	CAWSLGGNYGYTF	few	.	TRBV30	TRBJ1-2
TGTGCCAGCGGAGGGGGGCCTAACTATGGCTACACCTTC	CASGGGPNYGYTF	.	.	TRBV2	TRBJ1-2
TGTGCCAGCAGCCCCCCTAGGGGGAACACTGAAGCTTTCTTT	CASSPPRGNTEAFF	.	.	TRBV6-5	TRBJ1-1
TGTGCCAGTAGTATATCTTACGGGGCATTCTACGAGCAGTACTTC	CASSISYGAFYEQYF	.	.	TRBV19	TRBJ2-7
TGTGCCAGTAAAGGCAGGAACATGAACACTGAAGCTTTCTTT	CASKGRNMNTEAFF	.	.	TRBV19	TRBJ1-1
TGTGCCAGTAGTAGGGACAGGGCGAACACTGAAGCTTTCTTT	CASSRDRANTEAFF	.	TRBD1	TRBV19	TRBJ1-1
TGTGCCACCAGCAGAGGGGAGGGCCCTTGGGAGCAGTTCTTC	CATSRGEGPWEQFF	.	TRBD2	TRBV15	TRBJ2-1
TGTGCCAGCAGCCTCGTGGGGGGCTCCTACAATGAGCAGTTCTTC	CASSLVGGSYNEQFF	once	.	TRBV28	TRBJ2-1
TGCGCCAGCCGGAGTCTACAGGGGGCCCCGGATGGCTACACCTTC	CASRSLQGAPDGYTF	once	TRBD1	TRBV5-1	TRBJ1-2
TGTGCCAGCAGCTGGCTCGGCGGGGGGTTCCAAGAGACCCAGTACTTC	CASSWLGGGFQETQYF	.	TRBD2	TRBV7-9	TRBJ2-5
TGTGCCAGCAGCGAAACAGATTACTCTGGAAACACCATATATTTT	CASSETDYSGNTIYF	.	.	TRBV9	TRBJ1-3
TGTGCCACAACACGGGACCCCAAGGCTGAAGCTTTCTTT	CATTRDPKAEAFF	.	.	TRBV10-3	TRBJ1-1
TGTGCCAGCAGTGCCCCCGGGGTAGATACGCAGTATTTT	CASSAPGVDTQYF	.	.	TRBV6-5	TRBJ2-3
TGCACCAGCAGCCAACTCGGAACAGAGTCCACTAACTATGGCTACACCTTC	CTSSQLGTESTNYGYTF	.	.	TRBV1	TRBJ1-2
TGTGCCAGCAGCGTAGAGCCGGGGAATAATTCACCCCTCCACTTT	CASSVEPGNNSPLHF	.	.	TRBV9	TRBJ1-6
TGTGCCAGCAGCTTAGTGGGACTTACCACAGATACGCAGTATTTT	CASSLVGLTTDTQYF	.	.	TRBV7-8	TRBJ2-3
TGTGCCATCAGTGAACAGACAGGGGAAGCCTACAATGAGCAGTTCTTC	CAISEQTGEAYNEQFF	.	TRBD1	TRBV10-3	TRBJ2-1
TGTGCCAGCAGCTTGGCGGGGGGGCGCGCAGATACGCAGTATTTT	CASSLAGGRADTQYF	.	TRBD2	TRBV5-4	TRBJ2-3
TGTGCCAGCAGTTACCCGACTAGCGGGGGAGAGACCCAGTACTTC	CASSYPTSGGETQYF	many	TRBD2	TRBV6-6	TRBJ2-5
TGTGCCTGGACCGGGACAGGGTGGAACACTGAAGCTTTCTTT	CAWTGTGWNTEAFF	once	TRBD1	TRBV30	TRBJ1-1
TGTGCCAGCAGCTTGGTCATACAGGGAGAGCAGTTCTTC	CASSLVIQGEQFF	.	.	TRBV5-6	TRBJ2-1
TGTGCCAGCAGCTTATGGTCCAGCTCAAACATTCAGTACTTC	CASSLWSSSNIQYF	.	.	TRBV7-2	TRBJ2-4
TGTGCCAGTAGTCTTACAGGGTCGGGTGGAGAGACCCAGTACTTC	CASSLTGSGGETQYF	.	.	TRBV19	TRBJ2-5
TGTGCCAGCAGCAACAGGAACACCGGGGAGCTGTTTTTT	CASSNRNTGELFF	once	.	TRBV2	TRBJ2-2
TGCGCCAGCAGCTTGGAAAATGAGCAGTTCTTC	CASSLENEQFF	.	.	TRBV5-1	TRBJ2-1
TGTGCCAGCTCACCTGGGACAGTTCGTAATTCACCCCTCCACTTT	CASSPGTVRNSPLHF	.	TRBD1	TRBV18	TRBJ1-6
TGTGCCAGTCGCCGCGGGGGCGGCCGGGGCAATCAGCCCCAGCATTTT	CASRRGGGRGNQPQHF	.	.	TRBV19	TRBJ1-5
TGTGCCAGCAGCGACCGGGACGCGGGTTTGGGGGAGCAGTACTTC	CASSDRDAGLGEQYF	once	.	TRBV7-9	TRBJ2-7
TGTGCCAGCAGCGCGGGACAGGGCTTCACCGGGGAGCTGTTTTTT	CASSAGQGFTGELFF	.	TRBD1	TRBV2	TRBJ2-2
TGTGCCAGCAGCCCGCGGGGGATCAACAATGAGCAGTTCTTC	CASSPRGINNEQFF	few	TRBD2	TRBV9	TRBJ2-1
TGTGCCAGCAGTCCCCCGGTACGGGGTGGGGAGCTGTTTTTT	CASSPPVRGGELFF	.	.	TRBV28	TRBJ2-2
TGTGCCAGCAGCTTGATGACCGGGGAGCTGTTTTTT	CASSLMTGELFF	.	.	TRBV5-6	TRBJ2-2
TGCGCCAGCAGCTTGGAGGGGGACCAAGAGACCCAGTACTTC	CASSLEGDQETQYF	.	.	TRBV5-1	TRBJ2-5
TGTGCCAGCAGTGAATTGGGGGTCTATGGCTACACCTTC	CASSELGVYGYTF	.	.	TRBV6-1	TRBJ1-2
TGTGCCAGCTCACCACAGGCGACCTACAATGAGCAGTTCTTC	CASSPQATYNEQFF	.	.	TRBV18	TRBJ2-1
TGTGCCAGCAGCGGCCCCCCCCGATACACCATATATTTT	CASSGPPRYTIYF	.	.	TRBV11-2	TRBJ1-3
TGTGCCAGCAGCTTAGAGATGGGGGCTGAAAGTGGCTACACCTTC	CASSLEMGAESGYTF	.	.	TRBV7-9	TRBJ1-2
TGTGCCAGCAGCGTCCGGGACGGCTCCTACGAGCAGTACTTC	CASSVRDGSYEQYF	.	.	TRBV9	TRBJ2-7
TGTGCCAGTAGGCAGGGGGTGGCTAGCGTCAATGAGCAGTTCTTC	CASRQGVASVNEQFF	.	.	TRBV19	TRBJ2-1
TGCGCCAGCAGCCAGGACTGGGGTGAGGGCTATGGCTACACCTTC	CASSQDWGEGYGYTF	.	.	TRBV5-1	TRBJ1-2
TGTGCCTGGGGACAGGGAGGAGGCGATCAGCCCCAGCATTTT	CAWGQGGGDQPQHF	.	TRBD1	TRBV30	TRBJ1-5
TGTGCCAGCAGCCAAGAAATGGGTGCCGGGGAGCTGTTTTTT	CASSQEMGAGELFF	once	.	TRBV14	TRBJ2-2
TGTGCCAGTAGCCCCAGACGGTACAATGAGCAGTTCTTC	CASSPRRYNEQFF	.	.	TRBV19	TRBJ2-1
TGTGCCAGCAGCAGGGCAGGGAACACTGAAGCTTTCTTT	CASSRAGNTEAFF	once	.	TRBV11-1	TRBJ1-1
TGTGCCAGCACTAGCGGGGGGCAAGAGACCCAGTACTTC	CASTSGGQETQYF	.	TRBD2	TRBV2	TRBJ2-5
TGTGCCAGCAGCTTCAACAGGGGGAACTATGGCTACACCTTC	CASSFNRGNYGYTF	.	TRBD1	TRBV5-4	TRBJ1-2